These 13 T cell receptor beta chains originate from one sample sequenced in a study of blood T cell repertoires in COVID-19. TCRdb's copy holds only in-frame clones and misses some; the assay was immunoSEQ multiplex PCR. This table holds fewer than 400,000 clones, roughly nine tenths found once. Sequencing was performed on PBMCs or T cells enriched from blood (not recorded which). The receptors here all came from a woman in her twenties or thirties who had been exposed to COVID-19.

The chain employs TRBV5-4 and TRBJ1-1; D might be TRBD1 (6 bases). The CDR3 is 13 residues long. V was trimmed by 4 bases and J by 4 bases, leaving 11 bases between them. CDR1 is SGHNT, CDR2 YYREEE, per germline (reference sequence). The CDR3 loop reads CASSLRGSTEAFF. The CDR3 DNA reads TGTGCCAGCAGCCTCAGGGGAAGCACTGAAGCTTTCTTT.

The chain is built from TRBV7-2 and TRBJ2-7; TRBD2 agrees at 7 bases. This CDR3 spans 14 amino acids. Unmatched junction bases numbered 6, after V lost 1 base and J lost 6 bases. Per germline, CDR1 SGHTA and CDR2 FQGNSA. CDR3 sequence: CASSLVGRGGEQYF. The CDR3 coding sequence is TGTGCCAGCAGCTTAGTAGGGAGGGGTGGCGAGCAGTACTTC. Complete variable domain (other parts from reference TRBV7-2 and TRBJ2-7): GAGVSQSPSNKVTEKGKDVELRCDPISGHTALYWYRQSLGQGLEFLIYFQGNSAPDKSGLPSDRFSAERTGGSVSTLTIQRTQQEDSAVYLCASSLVGRGGEQYFGPGTRLTVT.

Details on this clone: One junction end does not reproduce the germline sequence, and a read error may be involved. This chain uses TRBV7-9 with TRBJ1-3, with D possibly being TRBD1 (5 bases). CDR1 is SEHNR and CDR2 is FQNEAQ in the germline V gene (reference sequence). This CDR3 is built from 11 residues. This chain's CDR3 is CASSHPGTWHF. CDR3 bases: TGTGCCAGCAGCCACCCTGGGACTTGGCATTTT.

Only one count was recorded for this clone. The J gene is TRBJ2-7, the V gene TRBV4-2; 10 bases map to TRBD2. V shed 0 bases, J shed 2 bases, and the junction held 4 bases outside the gene matches. Germline-derived CDR1 and CDR2 are LGHNA and YNFKEQ. The CDR3 contains 16 residues. The CDR3 loop is CASSQEVSGGAYEQYF. Here the CDR3 DNA reads TGTGCCAGCAGCCAAGAAGTAAGCGGGGGGGCCTACGAGCAGTACTTC.

V is TRBV10-3 and J is TRBJ2-6; 7 nucleotides agree with TRBD1. CDR1 is ENHRY and CDR2 is SYGVKD in the germline V gene. This CDR3 has 16 residues. Germline trimming cut 8 bases from V and 0 bases from J; bases unmatched to any gene: 7. Here the CDR3 reads CAIGDGTASGANVLTF. The CDR3 bases are TGTGCCATCGGGGACGGGACAGCCTCTGGGGCCAACGTCCTGACTTTC.

The chain links TRBV18 to TRBJ2-1; 11 positions match TRBD2. The V segment lost 6 bases and the J segment 7 bases; nucleotides outside the gene matches: 8. CDR1 and CDR2 from the germline V gene are KGHSH and LQKENI. The CDR3 has 15 amino acids. The CDR3 nucleotides are TGTGCCAGCTCCAAGGGACTAGCGGCGACTAATGAGCAGTTCTTC. This gives the protein CASSKGLAATNEQFF.

The sample holds one count of this clone. CDR3: CASSLEQGHVYEQYF. CDR3 DNA sequence: TGTGCCAGCAGCTTGGAACAGGGGCACGTCTACGAGCAGTACTTC. The rearrangement joins TRBV5-5 to TRBJ2-7; 7 nucleotides line up with TRBD1. V lost 0 bases to trimming and J lost 3 bases; unmatched junction nucleotides: 6. This CDR3 has 15 amino acids. Germline assignment: CDR1 SGHKS and CDR2 YYEKEE (reference sequence).

The CDR3 loop reads CASSSGGPRSPLHF. CDR3 sequence (DNA): TGTGCCAGCAGCTCAGGGGGTCCCAGGTCACCCCTCCACTTT. The chain uses TRBV7-2 and TRBJ1-6; the match to TRBD1 covers 7 bases. This CDR3 is 14 amino acids long. V lost 4 bases, J lost 10 bases, and 7 bases stayed unmatched. Germline V gene data show CDR1 as SGHTA and CDR2 as FQGNSA.

This clone was counted once. The V call is TRBV2, the J call TRBJ1-5, with D unclear. CDR3 length: 12 residues. Deletions cut 8 bases from V and 7 bases from J, with 12 bases between. Germline V gene data show CDR1 as SNHLY and CDR2 as FYNNEI. CDR3 loop: CASAQGGQPQHF. CDR3 DNA: TGTGCCAGCGCTCAAGGAGGACAGCCCCAGCATTTT.

The chain uses TRBV6-5 and TRBJ2-1, with 8 bases fitting TRBD1. The CDR3 consists of 15 residues. Losses at the gene ends were 6 bases for V and 3 bases for J; bases not matched to a gene: 7. In germline, CDR1 is MNHEY, CDR2 SVGAGI. In DNA, the CDR3 is TGTGCCAGCAGCTCCGACAGGGGCGGCTACAATGAGCAGTTCTTC. It codes for CASSSDRGGYNEQFF.

This chain uses TRBV7-6 with TRBJ2-2; TRBD1 matches at 7 bases. CDR1 and CDR2 (germline): SGHVS, FNYEAQ. The V and J ends lost 5 bases and 1 base, in that order; junction bases with no gene match: 7. The CDR3 extends over 16 amino acids. CDR3 sequence: CASSPGQDLNTGELFF. The DNA of the CDR3 is TGTGCCAGCAGCCCCGGACAGGACTTGAACACCGGGGAGCTGTTTTTT.

About this clone itself: One end of the junction fails to match germline, which may point to a read error. The genes are TRBV6-5 and TRBJ2-7; 7 bases map to TRBD1. From germline, CDR1 is MNHEY and CDR2 SVGAGI. The CDR3 sequence is 15 residues long. The CDR3 bases are TGTGCCGGCAGTTACGCAGAAGGGGGCTTTTACGAGCAGTACTTC. This codes for CAGSYAEGGFYEQYF.

V usage is TRBV4-3 and J usage is TRBJ1-1, with TRBD1 matching 8 bases. CDR1 is LGHNA, CDR2 YSLEER, per germline. V trimming: 1 base; J trimming: 3 bases; junction bases outside the gene matches: 7. The CDR3 runs to 16 residues. In DNA, the CDR3 is TGCGCCAGCAGCCAAGCACCCACAGGGGGATACACTGAAGCTTTCTTT. Residues: CASSQAPTGGYTEAFF.